Listed here is a single T cell receptor beta chain. Ten or more counts support this clonotype. Its antigen is unknown. No base qualities exist here, and no much larger clone lies one base off it. A case-control design nested within a healthcare worker cohort in London, UK, was used, with weekly nasopharyngeal swab PCR tests and blood sampling performed. Healthcare workers were recruited during the week of the UK lockdown, between 23 and 31 March 2020, and followed weekly for up to roughly 15 weeks. V and J are trimmed by 1 base and 8 bases, and the gene matches miss 7 bases of the junction. The CDR3 runs 14 residues from the cysteine to the phenylalanine. Only the CDR3 region is kept as DNA, spanning 42 bases read in frame from base 1. CDR1 and CDR2, looked up from the germline V gene (reference sequence), are DFQATT and SNEGSKA. The library was generated by 5' RACE. The reads were generated on a NextSeq 500. The TCR library protocol attached unique molecular identifiers to individual cDNA molecules to correct for sequencing error and PCR bias. Both TCR alpha and beta chains were sequenced, and tight co-correlation was observed between alpha and beta sequence abundances in each sample. The paper's data handling went like this. Decombinator V4 was used to annotate the V gene, J gene and CDR3 of the TCR sequences. Expanded TCRs were defined as changing significantly between any two time points under a Poisson model with p below 0.0001. TCR abundances were normalised to the total number of TCRs sequenced in each sample and reported as counts per million. MAIT TCRs were defined by TRAV1-2 paired with TRAJ12, TRAJ20 or TRAJ33, and iNKT TCRs by TRAV10 paired with TRAJ18. A search of VDJdb, accessed on 1 November 2021, was run for TCRs annotated to CMV, EBV and SARS-CoV-2, with TCRs annotated for multiple antigens excluded. TCRdb ran its own pipeline on the public reads, namely fastp trimming at Q25 and MiXCR clone calling, and kept in-frame beta chains. Entries that share a CDR3 protein sequence are merged under the most common genes and DNA. The V and J calls, along with clone size, are taken from TCRdb and not from the paper's own processing. In this sample the table shows some 16,000 distinct CDR3 sequences, about 5% of which occur a single time. The ten largest account for over 6.5% of the sample.

The data derive from a study of early T cells in non-severe SARS-CoV-2 infection (dated by TCRdb to 2020 to 2022). Describing the broader study: Because TCR sequencing was done on bulk RNA from unsorted whole blood, the alpha and beta chains could not be paired. Points the paper makes about the study in general: VDJdb matching was skewed toward anti-spike CD8 responses and likely underestimated virus-specific expansions by missing private and CD4 specificities.

The sequencing sample was made of whole blood. The sequence is built from TRBV20-1 and TRBJ2-1; 8 central nucleotides agree with TRBD2. This receptor was obtained from an adult who was a healthcare worker with PCR-confirmed SARS-CoV-2 infection or an uninfected control (not recorded which). In nucleotide form, the sequence is TGCAGTGCTAGAGCGAGCGGGAGTGATGATGAGCAGTTCTTC. This gives the protein CSARASGSDDEQFF.